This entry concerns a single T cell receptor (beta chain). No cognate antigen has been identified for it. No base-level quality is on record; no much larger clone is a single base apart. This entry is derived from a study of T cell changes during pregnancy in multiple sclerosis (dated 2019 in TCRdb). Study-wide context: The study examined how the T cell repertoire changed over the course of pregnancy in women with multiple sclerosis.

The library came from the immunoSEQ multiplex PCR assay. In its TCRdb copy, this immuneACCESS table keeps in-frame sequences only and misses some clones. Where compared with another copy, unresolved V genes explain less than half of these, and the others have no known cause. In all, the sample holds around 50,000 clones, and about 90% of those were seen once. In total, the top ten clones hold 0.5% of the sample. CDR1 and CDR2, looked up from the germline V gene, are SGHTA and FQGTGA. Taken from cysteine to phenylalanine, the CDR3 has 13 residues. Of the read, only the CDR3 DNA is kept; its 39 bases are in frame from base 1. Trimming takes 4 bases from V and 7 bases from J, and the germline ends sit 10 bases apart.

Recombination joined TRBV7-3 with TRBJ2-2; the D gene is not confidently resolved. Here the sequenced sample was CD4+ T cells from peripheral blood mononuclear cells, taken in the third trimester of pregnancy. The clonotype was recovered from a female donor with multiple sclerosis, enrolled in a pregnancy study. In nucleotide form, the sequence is TGTGCCAGCAGCTCCGGGTATTTCGGGGAGCTGTTTTTT. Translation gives CASSSGYFGELFF.